Included here is one T cell receptor (beta chain) sequence, with context. Its antigen remains unknown. This may be a read error, as it is one base from a much larger clone. In TCRdb, the reads were re-called with MiXCR into one record per CDR3 protein. The table has approximately 730,000 distinct CDR3 sequences, almost 30% seen once; the top ten hold under 15%. The data were obtained in a study of T cell repertoires in cytomegalovirus infection. The wider study: Recently identified HLA-C-restricted CMV epitopes and well-studied HLA-B-restricted CMV epitopes were used by the study. Indicated by public TCR beta signatures were CMV infection and matching HLA type.

Findings and limits, study-wide: The study found HLA-C-restricted CMV-specific TCR beta clonotypes dominating the ex vivo response.

There are 15 residues in the CDR3. CDR1 and CDR2 from the germline V gene are SEHNR and FQNEAQ (reference sequence). Sequencing used cultured CD8+ T cells from PBMCs, obtained from culture after CMV antigen stimulation. The sequence came from a human donor in good health (CMV status not recorded). Some clones in this sample may be carry-over from other donors' samples. This chain joins TRBV7-9 and TRBJ1-2, with D possibly matching TRBD1 (6 bases). CDR3 protein: CTSSTRDKRDYGYTF. The CDR3 DNA reads TGTACCAGCAGCACAAGGGACAAAAGAGACTATGGCTACACCTTC.